This TCR beta chain originates from a study of shared clonotypes between healthy human individuals. Study outcomes and limitations: It was anticipated that sequencing depth would influence how many clonotypes donors shared.

The CDR3 has 16 amino acids. V dropped 0 bases and J dropped 0 bases, with 9 bases sitting between them. Those who donated were healthy HIV-negative adults, with no recent acute infections or vaccinations reported. Clones were read by immunoSEQ multiplex PCR, and TCRdb kept only the in-frame ones, dropping some. The sample contains some 2,400,000 clones, 90% to 96% of which appear only once. In the case of this clone: Its target is not known.

This chain connects TRBV23-1 to TRBJ1-5; D is undetermined. Being an ORF, TRBV23-1 has a function that is uncertain. This receptor was taken from a man aged 18 to 35 in good health. The sample taken for sequencing was naive CD4+ T cells sorted from blood. Indicated subset: CD45RA+ positively selected. The CDR3 loop is CASSQSYDTSNQPQHF. As DNA, the CDR3 is TGCGCCAGCAGTCAATCCTATGACACTAGCAATCAGCCCCAGCATTTT.